These 14 T cell receptor beta chains were sequenced from one sample in a study of OX40 agonist ivuxolimab in advanced cancers. Here immunoSEQ multiplex PCR was the method, and the copy in TCRdb shows in-frame clones only, minus some. The sample has about 40,000 clones; 86% are singletons. Sequencing was performed on CD4+ or CD8+ T cells sorted from blood, taken in a trial of the OX40 agonist ivuxolimab. The receptors were sampled from an adult with an advanced solid tumor such as melanoma, head and neck, liver or kidney cancer.

With respect to this clone: A single base separates this from a much larger clone, so it may be a read error. The same CDR3 can be traced to other DNA sequences in this sample. V gene TRBV6-6 combines with J gene TRBJ2-3, with D hard to call. Per germline, CDR1 MNHNY and CDR2 SVGAGI (reference sequence). CDR3 length: 15 residues. With 0 bases removed from V and 4 bases from J, the gap between germline ends came to 11 bases. The CDR3, as DNA: TGTGCCAGCAGTTACTCAGGAGTGGGCGCAGATACGCAGTATTTT. This codes for CASSYSGVGADTQYF.

The chain carries TRBV6-5 and TRBJ2-7; D not certain. Germline lookup yields CDR1 MNHEY and CDR2 SVGAGI. Deletions cut 5 bases from V and 2 bases from J, with 10 bases between. The CDR3 has 13 amino acids. The CDR3 bases are TGTGCCAGCAGTCCCAAGGAGACCTACGAGCAGTACTTC. Protein sequence: CASSPKETYEQYF.

The chain is built from TRBV7-9 and TRBJ1-2; possibly TRBD1 for D (5 bases). Germline V gene sequence: CDR1 SEHNR, CDR2 FQNEAQ (reference sequence). The CDR3 is 15 residues long. V lost 5 bases and J 7 bases, leaving 20 bases between the germline ends. The chain's CDR3 is CASSPQAGTLVGYTF. The DNA for the CDR3 is TGTGCCAGCAGCCCGCAGGCCGGGACGCTGGTTGGCTACACCTTC.

The genes are TRBV29-1 and TRBJ2-1; a weak D match, TRBD1 (5 bases). The CDR3 has 14 amino acids. CDR1 is SQVTM, CDR2 ANQGSEA, per germline. Trimming pared 5 bases from V and 0 bases from J, leaving 11 bases between. CDR3 loop: CSVSDSSSYNEQFF. In nucleotides, the CDR3 is TGCAGCGTTTCAGACAGTAGCTCCTACAATGAGCAGTTCTTC.

The V gene is TRBV11-2, the J gene TRBJ1-6; tentative D call: TRBD1 (5 bases). V lost 4 bases to trimming and J lost 2 bases, with 9 bases between them. The CDR3 runs to 15 residues. Germline V lookup: CDR1 SGHAT, CDR2 FQNNGV. CDR3 sequence reads: CASSSPDTYNSPLHF. DNA of the CDR3: TGTGCCAGCAGCTCCCCGGACACCTATAATTCACCCCTCCACTTT.

CDR3 residues: CASSLAVPQETQYF. CDR3 bases: TGTGCCAGCAGCTTAGCCGTTCCCCAAGAGACCCAGTACTTC. This chain joins TRBV11-2 and TRBJ2-5; no firm D call. The V gene's germline CDR1 is SGHAT and CDR2 FQNNGV. This CDR3 is built from 14 residues. The V end was cut by 1 base, the J end by 1 base, with 7 bases between.

With respect to this clone: Other nucleotide sequences from this sample produce the same CDR3. V and J are TRBV6-1 and TRBJ2-7, with no clear D. Germline V CDR1 and CDR2: MNHNS, SASEGT. This CDR3 comprises 10 residues. V was pared by 4 bases and J by 3 bases, with 1 base between. The CDR3 loop is CASSGYEQYF. The DNA for the CDR3 is TGTGCCAGCAGTGGCTACGAGCAGTACTTC.

V usage is TRBV27 and J usage is TRBJ2-2; TRBD2 aligns across 8 bases. This CDR3 is 14 amino acids long. The V segment lost 5 bases and the J segment 6 bases; nucleotides outside the gene matches: 5. The germline gives CDR1 MNHEY, CDR2 SMNVEV (reference sequence). CDR3 nucleotides: TGTGCCAGCAGTGTAACGGGGGGGGCCGGGGAGCTGTTTTTT. Translated: CASSVTGGAGELFF.

The chain has TRBV7-2 and TRBJ2-7; D is uncertain. Germline-derived CDR1 and CDR2 are SGHTA and FQGNSA. The CDR3 is made up of 14 amino acids. The V end lost 3 bases, the J end lost 3 bases, and 12 bases lay between the germline ends. CDR3 in DNA: TGTGCCAGCAGCTTCGCCCCAGGTAACTACGAGCAGTACGTC. Amino acid sequence: CASSFAPGNYEQYV.

The chain uses TRBV4-3 and TRBJ1-3; no clear D. Trimming left V 4 bases short and J 0 bases short, with 10 bases between. This CDR3 contains 15 residues. Looked up from germline, CDR1 is LGHNA and CDR2 is YSLEER. The CDR3 nucleotides read TGCGCCAGCAGCCCGCGTTGGACCTCTGGAAACACCATATATTTT. Translation gives CASSPRWTSGNTIYF.

This chain links TRBV4-3 with TRBJ1-4; unclear D gene. CDR1 is LGHNA, CDR2 YSLEER, per germline. With 0 bases removed from V and 2 bases from J, the gap between germline ends came to 10 bases. This CDR3 contains 16 residues. CDR3 residues: CASSQDGGSTNEKLFF. CDR3 DNA: TGCGCCAGCAGCCAAGATGGCGGGAGCACTAATGAAAAACTGTTTTTT.

The V call is TRBV7-9, the J call TRBJ2-5, with D possibly being TRBD1 (6 bases). The V and J ends lost 1 base and 2 bases respectively, with 8 bases between them. Germline loops: CDR1 SEHNR, CDR2 FQNEAQ (reference sequence). The CDR3 sequence is 14 residues long. CDR3 in amino acids: CASSLVGGQETQYF. The DNA for the CDR3 is TGTGCCAGCAGCTTAGTAGGGGGTCAAGAGACCCAGTACTTC.

Only one count was recorded for this clone. The chain recombines TRBV28 with TRBJ1-6, with TRBD1 matching over 9 bases. The V gene's germline CDR1 is MDHEN and CDR2 SYDVKM. The CDR3 contains 17 residues. The J segment lost 0 bases and the V segment lost 1 base, leaving 1 base of the junction unmatched. The CDR3 sequence is CASSLSTGGSYNSPLHF. In DNA form, the CDR3 reads TGTGCCAGCAGTTTATCGACAGGGGGCTCCTATAATTCACCCCTCCACTTT. Full variable domain (missing parts from reference TRBV28 and TRBJ1-6): DVKVTQSSRYLVKRTGEKVFLECVQDMDHENMFWYRQDPGLGLRLIYFSYDVKMKEKGDIPEGYSVSREKKERFSLILESASTNQTSMYLCASSLSTGGSYNSPLHFGNGTRLTVT.

J is TRBJ2-3 and V is TRBV7-2; D remains unclear. Germline CDR1 reads SGHTA; CDR2 reads FQGNSA. This CDR3 is built from 14 residues. The V end was cut by 1 base, the J end by 4 bases, with 9 bases between. The CDR3 sequence: CASSLDDRPDTQYF. For the CDR3, the DNA is TGTGCCAGCAGCTTAGATGATAGGCCAGATACGCAGTATTTT.